What follows are 20 T cell receptor beta chains derived from one specimen sequenced in a study of OX40 agonist ivuxolimab in advanced cancers. TCRdb's copy holds only in-frame clones and misses some; the assay was immunoSEQ multiplex PCR. The sample lists approximately 58,000 clones; less than 90% were seen once. The sequenced sample was CD4+ or CD8+ T cells sorted from blood, obtained in a trial of the OX40 agonist ivuxolimab. These receptors all come from an adult with an advanced solid tumor such as melanoma, head and neck, liver or kidney cancer.

The chain uses TRBV5-1 and TRBJ2-3; no firm D call. Trimming cost V 0 bases and J 2 bases, with 16 bases left between them. Germline-derived CDR1 and CDR2 are SGHRS and YFSETQ. The CDR3 has 17 amino acids. The CDR3: CASSLDLQLGPTDTQYF. The CDR3 coding sequence is TGCGCCAGCAGCTTGGATCTCCAACTCGGGCCCACAGATACGCAGTATTTT.

The chain joins TRBV27 to TRBJ2-3; a weak D match, TRBD2 (6 bases). Per germline, CDR1 MNHEY and CDR2 SMNVEV (reference sequence). V was pared by 5 bases and J by 3 bases, with 15 bases between. The CDR3 is made up of 15 amino acids. CDR3 sequence: CASSPPASATDTQYF. The CDR3 DNA is TGTGCCAGCAGTCCCCCGGCTAGCGCAACAGATACGCAGTATTTT.

A single count supports this clone. The chain uses TRBV7-3 and TRBJ2-2; the match to TRBD1 covers 9 bases. The CDR3 runs 16 residues. Trimming cost V 5 bases and J 1 base; bases outside gene matches: 5. Germline V gives CDR1 SGHTA, CDR2 FQGTGA. The CDR3: CASSPGTGRNTGELFF. In nucleotides, the CDR3 is TGTGCCAGCAGCCCAGGGACAGGGAGGAACACCGGGGAGCTGTTTTTT.

The chain is built from TRBV28 and TRBJ1-3; no firm D call. The ends were cut back, 5 bases at V and 0 bases at J, with 14 bases in the middle. CDR1 MDHEN and CDR2 SYDVKM come from the germline V gene. The CDR3 sequence is 16 residues long. DNA of the CDR3: TGTGCCAGCAGTGGATCTGGGGTACACTCTGGAAACACCATATATTTT. This sequence encodes CASSGSGVHSGNTIYF.

The chain uses TRBV7-3 and TRBJ2-5; D uncertain. The CDR3 length is 13 residues. Germline V gene sequence: CDR1 SGHTA, CDR2 FQGTGA. V shed 0 bases and J shed 7 bases, with 9 bases lying between them. CDR3 in amino acids: CASSLTSTGTQYF. The CDR3 DNA reads as TGTGCCAGCAGCTTAACTAGTACGGGGACCCAGTACTTC.

The chain combines TRBV7-2 with TRBJ2-7, with 7 bases fitting TRBD1. The ends lost 5 bases at V and 0 bases at J; junction bases unmatched: 4. The CDR3 extends over 14 amino acids. Per the germline V gene, CDR1 is SGHTA and CDR2 is FQGNSA. This CDR3 is CASSPQGSSYEQYF. The CDR3, as DNA: TGTGCCAGCAGCCCACAGGGGAGCTCCTACGAGCAGTACTTC.

J is TRBJ2-2 and V is TRBV30; TRBD2 aligns across 10 bases. This CDR3 comprises 14 residues. V shed 2 bases and J 5 bases; nucleotides not matched to a gene: 2. The germline V gene has CDR1 GTSNPN and CDR2 SVGIG (reference sequence). The CDR3 here is CAWSSSGRTGELFF. DNA for the CDR3: TGTGCCTGGAGTTCTAGCGGGAGAACCGGGGAGCTGTTTTTT.

The V and J genes are TRBV6-5 and TRBJ1-1, with D possibly matching TRBD1 (6 bases). The CDR3 contains 14 residues. Trimming cost V 7 bases and J 4 bases, with 16 bases left between them. The V gene's germline CDR1 is MNHEY and CDR2 SVGAGI. The CDR3 protein is CASTPPGQRTEAFF. CDR3 DNA: TGTGCCAGCACCCCACCGGGACAACGCACTGAAGCTTTCTTT.

The CDR3 spells CASAITGGNKLGNTQYF. DNA of the CDR3: TGTGCCAGTGCAATTACAGGGGGGAACAAACTTGGGAATACGCAGTATTTT. The chain combines TRBV19 with TRBJ2-3, with 8 bases lining up with TRBD1. The CDR3 spans 17 residues. Germline assignment: CDR1 LNHDA and CDR2 SQIVND (reference sequence). After removal of 8 bases from V and 7 bases from J, the junction contained 20 bases not matched to a gene.

This sequence joins TRBV27 and TRBJ2-5; 9 bases match TRBD2. CDR3 length: 17 amino acids. V was clipped by 7 bases and J by 5 bases; unmatched bases: 17. From germline, CDR1 is MNHEY and CDR2 SMNVEV (reference sequence). The CDR3 nucleotides are TGTGCCAGCAAGTTGGGGCGTGGGGCGGGAGGGGGGGAGACCCAGTACTTC. It specifies CASKLGRGAGGGETQYF.

The DNA for the CDR3 is TGTGCCAGCAGCTTGGTCTTTGACTCTCAGGGCTGGAACACTGAAGCTTTCTTT. This codes for CASSLVFDSQGWNTEAFF. The V gene is TRBV5-8, the J gene TRBJ1-1; weak D call: TRBD1 (5 bases). V lost 0 bases, J lost 1 base, and 19 bases lay in between. Germline V gives CDR1 SGHTS, CDR2 YDEGEE. This CDR3 has 18 residues.

The V gene is TRBV28, the J gene TRBJ2-3; D is unclear. The V end lost 1 base, the J end lost 4 bases, and 3 bases lay between the germline ends. The CDR3 extends over 12 amino acids. From germline, CDR1 is MDHEN and CDR2 SYDVKM. This chain's CDR3 is CASSLSSDTQYF. The CDR3 DNA reads TGTGCCAGCAGTTTATCTTCAGATACGCAGTATTTT.

The CDR3: CASSLRGRDDYEQYF. The CDR3 nucleotides are TGTGCCAGCAGCCTACGAGGACGGGACGACTACGAGCAGTACTTC. The chain combines TRBV7-8 with TRBJ2-7; the D gene could be TRBD1 or TRBD2 (5 bases each). The CDR3 totals 15 residues. Trimming cost V 5 bases and J 3 bases, with 17 bases left between them. In germline, CDR1 is SGHVS, CDR2 FQNEAQ.

The J gene is TRBJ2-1, the V gene TRBV28; TRBD2 matches at 11 bases. CDR3 length: 16 residues. Germline-derived CDR1 and CDR2 are MDHEN and SYDVKM. Trimming took 6 bases from V and 2 from J; bases not matched to a gene: 6. Written as DNA, the CDR3 is TGTGCCAGCAGGATACCGGGACTAGCGGCCTACAATGAGCAGTTCTTC. It codes for CASRIPGLAAYNEQFF. The full variable domain, rest sourced from reference TRBV28 and TRBJ2-1, is DVKVTQSSRYLVKRTGEKVFLECVQDMDHENMFWYRQDPGLGLRLIYFSYDVKMKEKGDIPEGYSVSREKKERFSLILESASTNQTSMYLCASRIPGLAAYNEQFFGPGTRLTVL.

This clone was observed a few times. The rearrangement links TRBV5-4 to TRBJ2-3, with 8 positions matching TRBD2. The CDR3 runs to 16 residues. Germline lookup yields CDR1 SGHNT and CDR2 YYREEE (reference sequence). V shed 4 bases, J shed 4 bases, and the junction held 11 bases outside the gene matches. The DNA for the CDR3 is TGTGCCAGCAGCGCGAGGAGCGGGAGCGGGGCAGATACGCAGTATTTT. It is translated as CASSARSGSGADTQYF.

The CDR3 is CASSLLAPIDEQFF. CDR3 DNA: TGTGCCAGCAGCTTACTAGCGCCAATTGATGAGCAGTTCTTC. V is TRBV7-9 and J is TRBJ2-1, with D possibly being TRBD2 (6 bases). Looked up from germline, CDR1 is SEHNR and CDR2 is FQNEAQ (reference sequence). The ends were cut back, 2 bases at V and 8 bases at J, with 13 bases in the middle. This CDR3 is built from 14 residues.

This chain links TRBV4-3 with TRBJ1-1; TRBD1 is a possible D gene (5 bases). The CDR3 extends over 17 amino acids. Germline-derived CDR1 and CDR2 are LGHNA and YSLEER. Trimming removed 1 base at V and 1 base at J, with 16 bases between. The CDR3 loop reads CASSQGISGVGNTEAFF. CDR3 coding DNA: TGCGCCAGCAGCCAAGGAATCTCGGGGGTGGGGAACACTGAAGCTTTCTTT.

The rearrangement uses TRBV4-1 and TRBJ2-1; 12 nucleotides agree with TRBD1. The CDR3 loop spans 16 amino acids. V was pared by 4 bases and J by 6 bases, with 7 bases of the junction left unmatched. CDR1 MGHRA and CDR2 YSYEKL come from the germline V gene. The CDR3 sequence: CASSRLGQGAFNEQFF. The CDR3 nucleotides are TGCGCCAGCAGCCGGTTGGGACAGGGGGCGTTCAATGAGCAGTTCTTC.

The chain has TRBV15 and TRBJ1-3, with D perhaps TRBD1 (5 bases). CDR3 length equals 15 residues. Trimming cost V 0 bases and J 0 bases, with 6 bases left between them. Germline lookup yields CDR1 LNHNV and CDR2 YYDKDF (reference sequence). In nucleotides, the CDR3 is TGTGCCACCAGCAGAGATGGGACCTCTGGAAACACCATATATTTT. Protein sequence: CATSRDGTSGNTIYF.

The chain recombines TRBV28 with TRBJ2-5, with D possibly TRBD2 on 5 matching bases. This CDR3 region has 15 residues. The V end was cut by 5 bases, the J end by 3 bases, with 16 bases between. In germline, CDR1 is MDHEN, CDR2 SYDVKM. The CDR3 protein is CASSTRVELKETQYF. The CDR3 nucleotides are TGTGCCAGCAGTACGCGGGTAGAGCTCAAAGAGACCCAGTACTTC.